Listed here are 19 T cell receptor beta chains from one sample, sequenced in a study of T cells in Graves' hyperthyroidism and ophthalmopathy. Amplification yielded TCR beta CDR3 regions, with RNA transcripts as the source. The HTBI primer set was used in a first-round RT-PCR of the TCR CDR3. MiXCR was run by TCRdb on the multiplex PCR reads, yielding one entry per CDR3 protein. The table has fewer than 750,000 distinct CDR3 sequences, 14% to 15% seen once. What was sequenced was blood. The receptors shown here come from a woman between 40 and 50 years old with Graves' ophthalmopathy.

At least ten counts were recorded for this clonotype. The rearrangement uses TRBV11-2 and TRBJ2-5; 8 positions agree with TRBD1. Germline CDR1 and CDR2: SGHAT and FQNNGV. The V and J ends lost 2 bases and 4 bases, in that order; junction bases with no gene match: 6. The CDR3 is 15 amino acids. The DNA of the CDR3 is TGTGCCAGCAGCTTAACAGGGGGTTATGGAGAGACCCAGTACTTC. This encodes CASSLTGGYGETQYF.

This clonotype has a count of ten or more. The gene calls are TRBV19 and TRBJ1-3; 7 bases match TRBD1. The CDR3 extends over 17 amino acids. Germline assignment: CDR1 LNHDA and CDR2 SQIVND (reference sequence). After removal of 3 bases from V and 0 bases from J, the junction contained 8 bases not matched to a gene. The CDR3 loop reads CASSIRDSHFSGNTIYF. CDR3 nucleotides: TGTGCCAGTAGTATCCGGGACAGCCATTTCTCTGGAAACACCATATATTTT.

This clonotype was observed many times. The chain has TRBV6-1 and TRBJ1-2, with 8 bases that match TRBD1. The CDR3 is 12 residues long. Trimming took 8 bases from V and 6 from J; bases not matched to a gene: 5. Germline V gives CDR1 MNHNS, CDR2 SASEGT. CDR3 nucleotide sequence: TGTGCCAGCCAGCAGGGGGCGGATGGCTACACCTTC. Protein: CASQQGADGYTF.

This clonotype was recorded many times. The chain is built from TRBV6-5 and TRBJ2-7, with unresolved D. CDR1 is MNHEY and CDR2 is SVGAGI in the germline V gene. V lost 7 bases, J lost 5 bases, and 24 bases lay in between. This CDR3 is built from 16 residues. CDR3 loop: CASNEDGSGIRDEQYF. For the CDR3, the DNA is TGTGCCAGCAACGAGGACGGGTCCGGCATTAGGGACGAGCAGTACTTC.

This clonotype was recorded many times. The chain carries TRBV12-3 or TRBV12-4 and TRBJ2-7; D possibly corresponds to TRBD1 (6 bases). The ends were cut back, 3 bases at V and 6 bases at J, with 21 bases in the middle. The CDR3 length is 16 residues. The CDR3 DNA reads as TGTGCCAGCAGTTTCAATCGGTACAGGGAAGGTCGCGAGCAGTACTTC. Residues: CASSFNRYREGREQYF.

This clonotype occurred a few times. CDR3 region: CAWLGYVDSKNIQYF. In nucleotides, the CDR3 is TGTGCCTGGCTAGGGTATGTGGACAGCAAAAACATTCAGTACTTC. This chain links TRBV30 with TRBJ2-4; the D gene is possibly TRBD1 (6 bases). Per the germline V gene, CDR1 is GTSNPN and CDR2 is SVGIG (reference sequence). The length of the CDR3 is 15 residues. The V end lost 5 bases, the J end lost 3 bases, and 17 bases lay between the germline ends.

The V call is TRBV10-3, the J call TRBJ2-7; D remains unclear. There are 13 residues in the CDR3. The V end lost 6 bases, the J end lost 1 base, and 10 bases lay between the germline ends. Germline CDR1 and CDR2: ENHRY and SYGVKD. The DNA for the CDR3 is TGTGCCATCAGCGCCATGGGATCCTACGAGCAGTACTTC. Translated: CAISAMGSYEQYF.

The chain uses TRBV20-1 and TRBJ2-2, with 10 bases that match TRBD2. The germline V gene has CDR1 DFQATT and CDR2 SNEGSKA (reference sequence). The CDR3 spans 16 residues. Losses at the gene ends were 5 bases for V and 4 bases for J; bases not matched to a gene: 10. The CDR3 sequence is CSAPRTSGSSTGELFF. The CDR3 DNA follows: TGCAGTGCTCCTAGGACTAGCGGTTCCAGCACCGGGGAGCTGTTTTTT.

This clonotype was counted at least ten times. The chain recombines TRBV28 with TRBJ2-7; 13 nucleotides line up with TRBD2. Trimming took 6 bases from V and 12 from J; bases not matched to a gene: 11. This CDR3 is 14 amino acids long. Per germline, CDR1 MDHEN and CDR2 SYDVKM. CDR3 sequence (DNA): TGTGCCAGCAGCCTAACTAGCGGGAGGGCCCTGCCGTACTTC. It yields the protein CASSLTSGRALPYF.

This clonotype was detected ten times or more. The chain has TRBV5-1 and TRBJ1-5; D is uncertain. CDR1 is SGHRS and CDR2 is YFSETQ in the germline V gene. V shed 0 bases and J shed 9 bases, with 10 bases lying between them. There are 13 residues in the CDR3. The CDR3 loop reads CASSLEASAPQHF. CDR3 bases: TGCGCCAGCAGCTTGGAGGCGTCGGCGCCCCAGCATTTT.

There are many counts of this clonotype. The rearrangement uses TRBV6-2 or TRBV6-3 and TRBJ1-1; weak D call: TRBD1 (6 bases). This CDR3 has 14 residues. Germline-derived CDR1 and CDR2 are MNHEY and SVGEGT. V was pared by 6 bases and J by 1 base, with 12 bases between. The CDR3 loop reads CASSRGHQNTEAFF. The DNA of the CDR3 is TGTGCCAGCAGCCGGGGACACCAGAACACTGAAGCTTTCTTT.

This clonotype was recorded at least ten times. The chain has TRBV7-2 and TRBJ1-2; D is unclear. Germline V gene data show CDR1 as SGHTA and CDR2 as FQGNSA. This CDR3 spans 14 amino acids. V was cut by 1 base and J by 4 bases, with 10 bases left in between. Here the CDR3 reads CASSLVPGSYGYTF. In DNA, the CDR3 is TGTGCCAGCAGCTTAGTTCCGGGGAGCTATGGCTACACCTTC.

CDR3 DNA sequence: TGTGCCAGCAGCCACCACAGTTTAATTACAGCGAACACCGGGGAGCTGTTTTTT. Translated: CASSHHSLITANTGELFF. This chain links TRBV11-2 with TRBJ2-2; D unclear. The CDR3 spans 18 residues. Germline values: CDR1 SGHAT, CDR2 FQNNGV. With 5 bases removed from V and 0 bases from J, the gap between germline ends came to 19 bases.

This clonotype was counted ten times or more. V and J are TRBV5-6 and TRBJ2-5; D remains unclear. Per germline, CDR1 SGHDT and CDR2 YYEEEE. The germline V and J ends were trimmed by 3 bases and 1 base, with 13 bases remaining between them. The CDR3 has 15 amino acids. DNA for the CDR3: TGTGCCAGCAGCTCAGACGACGAGCCCCAAGAGACCCAGTACTTC. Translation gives CASSSDDEPQETQYF.

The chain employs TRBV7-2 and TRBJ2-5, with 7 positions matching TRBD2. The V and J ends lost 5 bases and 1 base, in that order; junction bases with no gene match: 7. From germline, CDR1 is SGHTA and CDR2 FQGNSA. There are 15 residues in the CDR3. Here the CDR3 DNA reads TGTGCCAGCAGCCGGGATGGGACTACCCAAGAGACCCAGTACTTC. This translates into CASSRDGTTQETQYF.

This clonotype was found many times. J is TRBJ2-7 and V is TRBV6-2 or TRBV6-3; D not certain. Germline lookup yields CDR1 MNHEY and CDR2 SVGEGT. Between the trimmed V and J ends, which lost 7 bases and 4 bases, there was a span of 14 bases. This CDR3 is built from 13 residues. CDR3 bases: TGTGCCAGCATCAAGAGCACCGGTTACGAGCAGTACTTC. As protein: CASIKSTGYEQYF.

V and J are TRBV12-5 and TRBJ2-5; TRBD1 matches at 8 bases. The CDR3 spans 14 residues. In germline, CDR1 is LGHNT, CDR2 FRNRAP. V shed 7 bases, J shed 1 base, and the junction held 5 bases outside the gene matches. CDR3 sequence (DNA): TGTGCTAGTGAACAAGGGACAGGCCAAGAGACCCAGTACTTC. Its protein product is CASEQGTGQETQYF.

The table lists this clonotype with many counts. CDR3 sequence reads: CASLADRRKNQPQHF. The CDR3 coding sequence is TGTGCCAGCCTGGCGGACAGAAGAAAAAATCAGCCCCAGCATTTT. The chain is built from TRBV6-2 or TRBV6-3 and TRBJ1-5, with D maybe TRBD1 (6 bases). Trimming shortened V by 8 bases and J by 4 bases, and 18 bases separated the two germline ends. There are 15 residues in the CDR3. In germline, CDR1 is MNHEY, CDR2 SVGEGT.

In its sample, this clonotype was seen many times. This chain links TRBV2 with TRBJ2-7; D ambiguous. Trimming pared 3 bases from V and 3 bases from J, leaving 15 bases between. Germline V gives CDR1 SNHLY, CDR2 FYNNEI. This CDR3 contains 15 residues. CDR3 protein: CASSDAGEPDYEQYF. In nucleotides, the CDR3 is TGTGCCAGCAGTGATGCCGGCGAGCCCGACTACGAGCAGTACTTC.